One and the same sample provided the 30 T cell receptor beta chains below, sequenced in a study of blood T cell repertoires in COVID-19 (TCRdb year 2020). Library construction relied on the immunoSEQ multiplex PCR assay. TCRdb's version of the immuneACCESS table is confined to in-frame rearrangements and falls short of the full clone set. An unresolved V gene accounts for under half of the shortfall where checked; the remainder is of unknown origin. For this sample there are 200,000 to 300,000 clones; roughly 83% appear just once. The top ten clones comprise roughly 9.8% of the sample. Sequencing used peripheral blood. Every receptor here comes from an elderly man with acute or convalescent COVID-19.

The chain joins TRBV18 to TRBJ2-7; tentative D call: TRBD1 (6 bases). The CDR3 loop spans 15 amino acids. The ends were cut back, 0 bases at V and 2 bases at J, with 11 bases in the middle. The germline gives CDR1 KGHSH, CDR2 LQKENI. The CDR3 DNA sequence: TGTGCCAGCTCACCACCGCAGGGGAAGGCCTACGAGCAGTACTTC. Protein sequence: CASSPPQGKAYEQYF.

This chain joins TRBV28 and TRBJ1-5; D ambiguous. The germline V and J ends were trimmed by 1 base and 7 bases, with 5 bases remaining between them. Germline CDR1 and CDR2: MDHEN and SYDVKM. This CDR3 comprises 12 residues. The CDR3 spells CASSLLGQPQHF. The CDR3 DNA follows: TGTGCCAGCAGTTTATTGGGCCAGCCCCAGCATTTT.

J is TRBJ1-2 and V is TRBV2, with TRBD1 as a possible D gene (5 bases). Deletions cut 5 bases from V and 4 bases from J, with 14 bases between. Germline V gene data show CDR1 as SNHLY and CDR2 as FYNNEI. The CDR3 has 14 residues. The CDR3 region is CASSPSGRAYGYTF. The CDR3 DNA is TGTGCCAGCAGTCCCAGTGGCAGGGCCTATGGCTACACCTTC.

In its sample, this clone was seen once. This sequence joins TRBV27 and TRBJ1-2; TRBD1 might be the D (5 bases). The CDR3 has 15 residues. V gave up 4 bases and J gave up 1 base, with 13 bases separating them. Germline V gene sequence: CDR1 MNHEY, CDR2 SMNVEV (reference sequence). This chain's CDR3 is CASSSPGRGNYGYTF. The CDR3 nucleotides read TGTGCCAGCAGTTCCCCCGGGAGGGGTAACTATGGCTACACCTTC.

The DNA of the CDR3 is TGTGCCTGGAGCCTTGGGGGGGTGGGCAATCAGCCCCAGCATTTT. Residues: CAWSLGGVGNQPQHF. The chain joins TRBV30 to TRBJ1-5; maybe TRBD1 (5 bases). Germline CDR1 reads GTSNPN; CDR2 reads SVGIG (reference sequence). Trimming shortened V by 3 bases and J by 2 bases, and 14 bases separated the two germline ends. The CDR3 consists of 15 residues.

This chain links TRBV5-4 with TRBJ1-5, with TRBD1 matching 8 bases. Germline loops: CDR1 SGHNT, CDR2 YYREEE (reference sequence). CDR3 size: 15 residues. Trimming removed 4 bases from V and 4 bases from J; junction bases left unmatched: 7. CDR3 DNA: TGTGCCAGCAGCGAGGGCAGGGGGCGGAATCAGCCCCAGCATTTT. It yields the protein CASSEGRGRNQPQHF.

The rearrangement uses TRBV27 and TRBJ2-1, with 10 bases matching TRBD2. The CDR3 loop spans 16 amino acids. Germline CDR1 and CDR2: MNHEY and SMNVEV (reference sequence). Trimming took 2 bases from V and 2 from J; bases not matched to a gene: 3. The CDR3 here is CASSLLLAGPYNEQFF. CDR3 DNA sequence: TGTGCCAGCAGTTTACTACTAGCGGGACCCTACAATGAGCAGTTCTTC.

The V and J genes are TRBV29-1 and TRBJ1-1; D unclear. The CDR3 extends over 11 amino acids. V shed 8 bases and J shed 6 bases, with 13 bases lying between them. Germline CDR1 reads SQVTM; CDR2 reads ANQGSEA. The CDR3 DNA reads as TGCAGCACTCGCGAGGCGGCTGAAGCTTTCTTT. This codes for CSTREAAEAFF.

This clone was seen a handful of times. The chain joins TRBV7-2 to TRBJ2-1; perhaps TRBD1 as D (5 bases). Trimming shortened V by 5 bases and J by 12 bases, and 11 bases separated the two germline ends. The CDR3 sequence is 11 residues long. Germline values: CDR1 SGHTA, CDR2 FQGNSA. CDR3 DNA: TGTGCCAGCAGCCCCTACAGGAGGCAGTTCTTC. It codes for CASSPYRRQFF.

The rearrangement links TRBV5-1 to TRBJ1-1; a possible D gene is TRBD1 (5 bases). The CDR3 contains 17 residues. Germline V gives CDR1 SGHRS, CDR2 YFSETQ. The V end lost 2 bases, the J end lost 1 base, and 18 bases lay between the germline ends. CDR3 nucleotides: TGCGCCAGCAGCTTTATCGATAAGGCAGGGAAGAACACTGAAGCTTTCTTT. As protein: CASSFIDKAGKNTEAFF.

A few counts support this clone. The rearrangement joins TRBV5-6 to TRBJ2-7, with TRBD2 identical over 10 bases. V lost 2 bases to trimming and J lost 4 bases; unmatched junction nucleotides: 6. The CDR3 length is 15 residues. From germline, CDR1 is SGHDT and CDR2 YYEEEE. CDR3 nucleotide sequence: TGTGCCAGCAGCTTCCCTAGCGGGAGACCGTACGAGCAGTACTTC. This gives the protein CASSFPSGRPYEQYF.

The V and J genes are TRBV28 and TRBJ1-2; 7 bases agree with TRBD1. The CDR3 spans 15 residues. Germline values: CDR1 MDHEN, CDR2 SYDVKM. V shed 5 bases and J 3 bases; nucleotides not matched to a gene: 9. This CDR3 reads CASSPYGQDHYGYTF. As DNA, the CDR3 is TGTGCCAGCAGTCCATATGGACAGGATCACTATGGCTACACCTTC.

The chain couples TRBV28 to TRBJ1-4; D gene uncertain. V dropped 2 bases and J dropped 8 bases, with 15 bases sitting between them. Germline values: CDR1 MDHEN, CDR2 SYDVKM. CDR3 length equals 15 residues. CDR3 sequence (DNA): TGTGCCAGCAGTTTAGGGAGCCTCAACGGCGAAAAACTGTTTTTT. Translation: CASSLGSLNGEKLFF.

This chain connects TRBV4-1 to TRBJ1-2, with 7 bases that match TRBD1. CDR1 and CDR2 (germline): MGHRA, YSYEKL. With 0 bases clipped from V and 4 bases from J, the junction kept 2 bases outside the gene matches. This CDR3 is built from 14 residues. CDR3 nucleotide sequence: TGCGCCAGCAGCCAAGATGGGGACAGCTATGGCTACACCTTC. It translates to CASSQDGDSYGYTF.

This clone was seen a single time. CDR3 amino acids: CASSPEGPYEQYF. The CDR3 coding sequence is TGTGCCAGCAGCCCGGAGGGGCCCTACGAGCAGTACTTC. This chain uses TRBV2 with TRBJ2-7, with D perhaps matching TRBD2 (6 bases). The V and J ends lost 6 bases and 2 bases respectively, with 11 bases between them. The CDR3 length is 13 residues. The germline V gene has CDR1 SNHLY and CDR2 FYNNEI.

The V gene is TRBV19, the J gene TRBJ2-1, with 9 bases aligning to TRBD1. Germline CDR1 and CDR2: LNHDA and SQIVND (reference sequence). V shed 0 bases, J shed 8 bases, and the junction held 8 bases outside the gene matches. The CDR3 is 16 amino acids. The CDR3 protein is CASSIDRDRVRDEQFF. The CDR3 nucleotides are TGTGCCAGTAGTATAGATCGGGACAGGGTCCGCGATGAGCAGTTCTTC.

This rearrangement joins TRBV6-5 to TRBJ1-1, with 7 bases matching TRBD1. CDR1 and CDR2 from the germline V gene are MNHEY and SVGAGI. The ends lost 6 bases at V and 6 bases at J; junction bases unmatched: 10. The CDR3 length is 14 residues. CDR3 residues: CASRPRQGIAEAFF. The CDR3 nucleotides are TGTGCCAGCAGACCCCGACAGGGTATAGCTGAAGCTTTCTTT.

This chain links TRBV2 with TRBJ1-5; TRBD1 aligns across 8 bases. In germline, CDR1 is SNHLY, CDR2 FYNNEI. There are 13 residues in the CDR3. The J segment lost 7 bases and the V segment lost 7 bases, leaving 6 bases of the junction unmatched. CDR3 DNA sequence: TGTGCCAGCAATAACAGGGGGGGACAGCCCCAGCATTTT. As protein: CASNNRGGQPQHF. Together with reference TRBV2 and TRBJ1-5, the CDR3 gives the full variable domain: EPEVTQTPSHQVTQMGQEVILRCVPISNHLYFYWYRQILGQKVEFLVSFYNNEISEKSEIFDDQFSVERPDGSNFTLKIRSTKLEDSAMYFCASNNRGGQPQHFGDGTRLSIL.

V gene TRBV6-5 combines with J gene TRBJ1-2, with a weak D call TRBD1 (6 bases). The CDR3 consists of 15 residues. Trimming removed 8 bases at V and 8 bases at J, with 24 bases between. CDR1 is MNHEY and CDR2 is SVGAGI in the germline V gene. The CDR3 nucleotides read TGTGCCAGCTACCTACCAGGGGCAGGGGTTGCCGGCTACACCTTC. Protein: CASYLPGAGVAGYTF.

This clone turned up a few times. The gene calls are TRBV20-1 and TRBJ1-2; 8 bases match TRBD1. V dropped 5 bases and J dropped 4; count of bases not matched to a gene: 15. The CDR3 consists of 16 residues. CDR1 is DFQATT, CDR2 SNEGSKA, per germline (reference sequence). The DNA for the CDR3 is TGCAGTGCTGGTGGGTCCGGGACAGGATCGTCCTATGGCTACACCTTC. Residues: CSAGGSGTGSSYGYTF.

This rearrangement joins TRBV6-6 to TRBJ1-1, with D perhaps matching TRBD1 (6 bases). Germline CDR1 is MNHNY and CDR2 is SVGAGI (reference sequence). Trimming took off 5 bases at V and 5 bases at J, with 21 bases between the two ends. This CDR3 contains 16 residues. CDR3 residues: CASSLLAGGEGTEAFF. The CDR3 nucleotides are TGTGCCAGCAGTCTCCTTGCGGGGGGCGAGGGTACTGAAGCTTTCTTT.

The chain is built from TRBV27 and TRBJ1-5; D not certain. Trimming pared 4 bases from V and 6 bases from J, leaving 7 bases between. Germline loops: CDR1 MNHEY, CDR2 SMNVEV (reference sequence). The CDR3 is made up of 12 amino acids. The CDR3, as DNA: TGTGCCAGCAGTTCGAGAGGTCAGCCCCAGCATTTT. Its translation: CASSSRGQPQHF.

The chain carries TRBV10-3 and TRBJ2-1; a possible D gene is TRBD2 (5 bases). The V gene lost 6 bases and the J gene lost 8 bases, with 14 bases spanning the gap. CDR1 and CDR2 (germline): ENHRY, SYGVKD. CDR3 length: 13 amino acids. This chain's CDR3 is CAIRGEVEDEQFF. CDR3 bases: TGTGCCATCAGGGGAGAGGTAGAAGATGAGCAGTTCTTC.

V usage is TRBV11-2 and J usage is TRBJ2-3; the D gene is possibly TRBD1 (6 bases). Between the trimmed V and J ends, which lost 3 bases and 4 bases, there was a span of 14 bases. The CDR3 is 15 amino acids. Germline lookup yields CDR1 SGHAT and CDR2 FQNNGV. The CDR3 loop is CASSFLRGLADTQYF. In nucleotides, the CDR3 is TGTGCCAGCAGCTTTCTTAGGGGGTTAGCAGATACGCAGTATTTT. The full variable domain, its missing parts supplied by reference TRBV11-2 and TRBJ2-3, is EAGVAQSPRYKIIEKRQSVAFWCNPISGHATLYWYQQILGQGPKLLIQFQNNGVVDDSQLPKDRFSAERLKGVDSTLKIQPAKLEDSAVYLCASSFLRGLADTQYFGPGTRLTVL.

The chain joins TRBV20-1 to TRBJ1-1; 8 nucleotides agree with TRBD1. Germline assignment: CDR1 DFQATT and CDR2 SNEGSKA (reference sequence). The CDR3 sequence is 11 residues long. The CDR3 is CSTGGRTEAFF. The CDR3, as DNA: TGCTCTACAGGGGGGCGCACTGAAGCTTTCTTT.

This rearrangement joins TRBV5-1 to TRBJ2-7; D uncertain. CDR1 is SGHRS and CDR2 is YFSETQ in the germline V gene. The CDR3 has 14 residues. Trimming stripped 0 bases from V and 5 bases from J, with 12 bases between. Here the CDR3 reads CASSLVGGANEQYF. The CDR3 DNA is TGCGCCAGCAGCTTGGTTGGCGGAGCGAACGAGCAGTACTTC.

The V and J genes are TRBV7-9 and TRBJ1-4; D is possibly TRBD1 (6 bases). Germline CDR1 and CDR2: SEHNR and FQNEAQ (reference sequence). Trimming left V 5 bases short and J 6 bases short, with 7 bases between. The CDR3 is 12 residues long. CDR3 sequence reads: CASSHRDEKLFF. The CDR3 DNA is TGTGCCAGCAGCCACAGGGATGAAAAACTGTTTTTT.

A remark on this clone: One end of the junction fails to match germline, which may point to a read error. This chain joins TRBV15 and TRBJ1-2, with 12 bases lining up with TRBD1. The CDR3 loop spans 12 amino acids. Germline CDR1 LNHNV, CDR2 YYDKDF (reference sequence). The CDR3 sequence: CATSRAGQGASF. As DNA, the CDR3 is TGTGCCACCAGCAGAGCGGGACAGGGGGCTTCCTTC. The full variable domain, its missing parts supplied by reference TRBV15 and TRBJ1-2, is DAMVIQNPRYQVTQFGKPVTLSCSQTLNHNVMYWYQQKSSQAPKLLFHYYDKDFNNEADTPDNFQSRRPNTSFCFLDIRSPGLGDTAMYLCATSRAGQGASFGSGTRLTVV.

The J gene is TRBJ1-3, the V gene TRBV4-2; tentative D call: TRBD1 (5 bases). Trimming left V 1 base short and J 3 bases short, with 16 bases between. The length of the CDR3 is 17 residues. In germline, CDR1 is LGHNA, CDR2 YNFKEQ. This CDR3 reads CASSQVQGATGGNTIYF. In nucleotides, the CDR3 is TGTGCCAGCAGCCAAGTCCAGGGTGCAACAGGTGGAAACACCATATATTTT.

The chain carries TRBV19 and TRBJ1-5; tentatively, D is TRBD1 (5 bases). Trimming removed 5 bases from V and 0 bases from J, with 11 bases in between. The CDR3 consists of 15 residues. CDR1 LNHDA and CDR2 SQIVND come from the germline V gene (reference sequence). The DNA for the CDR3 is TGTGCCAGTAGTCCCCCGGGGGGTAGCAATCAGCCCCAGCATTTT. Translating it yields CASSPPGGSNQPQHF.